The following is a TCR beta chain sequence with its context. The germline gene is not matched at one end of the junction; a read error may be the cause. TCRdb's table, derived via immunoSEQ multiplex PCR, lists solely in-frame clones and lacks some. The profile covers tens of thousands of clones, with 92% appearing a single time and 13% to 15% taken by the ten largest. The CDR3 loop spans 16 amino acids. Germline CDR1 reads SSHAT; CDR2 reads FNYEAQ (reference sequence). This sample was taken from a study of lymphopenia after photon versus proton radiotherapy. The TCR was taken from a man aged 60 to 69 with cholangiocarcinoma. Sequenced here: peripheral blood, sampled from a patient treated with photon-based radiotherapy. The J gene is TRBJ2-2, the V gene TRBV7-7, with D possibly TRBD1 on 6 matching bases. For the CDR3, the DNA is TGTGCTAGCAGCCAGGGGACCGGTCCGAACACCGGGGAGCTGTTTTTT. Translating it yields CASSQGTGPNTGELFF.